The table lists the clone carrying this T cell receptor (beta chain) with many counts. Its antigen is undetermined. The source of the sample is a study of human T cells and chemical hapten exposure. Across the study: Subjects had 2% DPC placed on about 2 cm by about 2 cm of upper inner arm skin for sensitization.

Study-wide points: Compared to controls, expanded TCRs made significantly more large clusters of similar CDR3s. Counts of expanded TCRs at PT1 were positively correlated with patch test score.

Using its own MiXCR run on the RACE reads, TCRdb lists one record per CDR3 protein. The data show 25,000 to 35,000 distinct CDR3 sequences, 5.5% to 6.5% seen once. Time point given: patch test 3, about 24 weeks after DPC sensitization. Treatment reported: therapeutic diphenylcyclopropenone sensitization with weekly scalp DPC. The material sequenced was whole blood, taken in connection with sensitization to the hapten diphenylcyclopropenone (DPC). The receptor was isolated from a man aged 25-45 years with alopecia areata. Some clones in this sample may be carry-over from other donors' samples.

The CDR3 nucleotides are TGTGCCAGCAGCACTAGCGGGAGGCACCAAGAGACCCAGTACTTC. Its protein is CASSTSGRHQETQYF. The chain joins TRBV27 to TRBJ2-5; TRBD2 aligns across 12 bases. J gave up 0 bases and V 6 bases, and 2 bases lay outside the gene matches. The length of the CDR3 is 15 residues. CDR1 and CDR2 (germline): MNHEY, SMNVEV (reference sequence).